In this sample, the clone carrying this T cell receptor beta chain turned up many times. Trimming pared 3 bases from V and 9 bases from J, leaving 13 bases between. Germline V gene sequence: CDR1 SGHRS, CDR2 YFSETQ. CDR3 length: 13 residues. These data originate in a study of T cells of healthy individuals. MiXCR, run by TCRdb on the 5' RACE reads, gives a single entry per CDR3 protein. The sample consists of fewer than 90,000 distinct CDR3 sequences, more than 5% of them appearing once. The chain is built from TRBV5-1 and TRBJ2-1; TRBD1 is a possible D gene (5 bases). The receptor comes from a female donor in good health. The CDR3 protein is CASSSETRGEQFF. The CDR3 DNA sequence: TGCGCCAGCAGCTCCGAGACAAGGGGTGAGCAGTTCTTC. The complete variable domain, with remaining parts taken from reference TRBV5-1 and TRBJ2-1, reads KAGVTQTPRYLIKTRGQQVTLSCSPISGHRSVSWYQQTPGQGLQFLFEYFSETQRNKGNFPGRFSGRQFSNSRSEMNVSTLELGDSALYLCASSSETRGEQFFGPGTRLTVL.